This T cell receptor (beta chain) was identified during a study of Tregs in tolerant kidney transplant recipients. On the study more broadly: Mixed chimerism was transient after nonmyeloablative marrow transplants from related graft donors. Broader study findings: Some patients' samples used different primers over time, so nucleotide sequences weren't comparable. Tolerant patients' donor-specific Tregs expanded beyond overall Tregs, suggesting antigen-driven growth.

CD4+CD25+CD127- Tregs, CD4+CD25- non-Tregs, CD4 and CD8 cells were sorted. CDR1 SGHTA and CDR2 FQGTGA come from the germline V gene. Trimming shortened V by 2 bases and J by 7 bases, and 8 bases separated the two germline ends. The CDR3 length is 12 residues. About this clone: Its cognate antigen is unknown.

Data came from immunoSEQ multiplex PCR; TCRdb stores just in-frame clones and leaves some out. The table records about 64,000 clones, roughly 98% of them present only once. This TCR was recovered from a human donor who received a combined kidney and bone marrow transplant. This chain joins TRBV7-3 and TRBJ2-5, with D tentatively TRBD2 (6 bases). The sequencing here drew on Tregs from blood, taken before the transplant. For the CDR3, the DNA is TGTGCCAGCAGCTTACCCGGGGGGACCCAGTACTTC. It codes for CASSLPGGTQYF. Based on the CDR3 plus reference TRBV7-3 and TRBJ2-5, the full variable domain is GAGVSQTPSNKVTEKGKYVELRCDPISGHTALYWYRQSLGQGPEFLIYFQGTGAADDSGLPNDRFFAVRPEGSVSTLKIQRTERGDSAVYLCASSLPGGTQYFGPGTRLLVL.